These 2 T cell receptor beta chains were sequenced from one sample in a study of cytomegalovirus exposure and HLA in healthy donors. Use of 60 Vbeta and 13 Jbeta primers characterized the PCR. Here immunoSEQ multiplex PCR was the method, and the copy in TCRdb shows in-frame clones only, minus some. The sample has about 160,000 clones; approximately 78% are singletons. Source material: PBMCs. The receptors shown here come from a girl aged 2-10 years in good health and CMV-seropositive.

This chain connects TRBV7-9 to TRBJ1-2; D is unclear. Trimming took off 5 bases at V and 4 bases at J, with 11 bases between the two ends. The CDR3 contains 13 residues. CDR1 is SEHNR and CDR2 is FQNEAQ in the germline V gene (reference sequence). The CDR3 bases are TGTGCCAGCAGCACTGGCCGGGGCTATGGCTACACCTTC. This translates into CASSTGRGYGYTF.

The chain is built from TRBV5-6 and TRBJ2-7; 7 bases agree with TRBD2. The germline CDR1 and CDR2 sequences are SGHDT and YYEEEE. This CDR3 is built from 15 residues. J lost 5 bases, V lost 4 bases, and 12 bases had no gene match. The DNA for the CDR3 is TGTGCCAGCAGCGTTCTGGGGGAGGGCCGGAACGAGCAGTACTTC. Translating gives CASSVLGEGRNEQYF. Looking up the rest from reference TRBV5-6 and TRBJ2-7 gives the full variable domain: DAGVTQSPTHLIKTRGQQVTLRCSPKSGHDTVSWYQQALGQGPQFIFQYYEEEERQRGNFPDRFSGHQFPNYSSELNVNALLLGDSALYLCASSVLGEGRNEQYFGPGTRLTVT.